This T cell receptor beta chain was identified in a study of T-cell reconstitution after alpha-beta-depleted transplantation in children. Unique molecular identifiers were built into the TCRbeta library. Using its own MiXCR run on the PCR reads, TCRdb lists one record per CDR3 protein. The data contain about 600,000 distinct CDR3 sequences, more than 9% of them singletons. This clonotype has a handful of counts. CDR3 length: 14 amino acids. With V trimmed by 2 bases and J by 7 bases, 7 bases remained unmatched. The chain carries TRBV12-3 or TRBV12-4 and TRBJ2-7; 8 nucleotides match TRBD2. Specimen: PBMCs from the stem cell graft donor, collected from the stem cell graft. The sequence derives from a human donor who donated a stem cell graft to a child with acute myeloid leukemia. The CDR3 protein is CASSLSGGEREQYF. The CDR3 DNA follows: TGTGCCAGCAGTTTATCCGGGGGGGAGCGGGAGCAGTACTTC.